These 6 T cell receptor beta chains were all obtained from the same sample, sequenced in a study of cytomegalovirus exposure and HLA in healthy donors. PCR employed 60 Vbeta and 13 Jbeta primers. Assay used: immunoSEQ multiplex PCR; TCRdb lists only in-frame clones, some missing. The data contain about 200,000 clones, under 90% of them singletons. Sequenced input: PBMCs. These receptors all stem from a boy aged 2-15 years in good health and CMV-seronegative.

The chain carries TRBV7-2 and TRBJ2-7; 8 nucleotides line up with TRBD1. This CDR3 contains 14 residues. Germline CDR1 SGHTA, CDR2 FQGNSA. J lost 4 bases, V lost 5 bases, and 7 bases had no gene match. The CDR3 is CASSPDRGRYEQYF. In DNA, the CDR3 is TGTGCCAGCAGCCCAGACAGGGGTCGGTACGAGCAGTACTTC.

In DNA, the CDR3 is TGTGCCAGCAGTCTGAGCGGGGGCAATGAGCAGTTCTTC. Translation: CASSLSGGNEQFF. The rearrangement links TRBV27 to TRBJ2-1, with 8 bases aligning to TRBD2. The CDR3 length is 13 residues. The V and J ends lost 5 bases and 6 bases, in that order; junction bases with no gene match: 3. Germline V lookup: CDR1 MNHEY, CDR2 SMNVEV (reference sequence).

The chain employs TRBV4-1 and TRBJ1-2, with D tentatively TRBD1 (5 bases). Between the trimmed V and J ends, which lost 6 bases and 2 bases, there was a span of 16 bases. This CDR3 spans 15 amino acids. CDR1 is MGHRA and CDR2 is YSYEKL in the germline V gene. This CDR3 is CASSPSVAGNYGYTF. DNA of the CDR3: TGCGCCAGCAGTCCTTCCGTTGCAGGGAACTATGGCTACACCTTC.

The chain employs TRBV6-5 and TRBJ2-2; no reliable D call. This CDR3 contains 16 residues. CDR1 and CDR2 from the germline V gene are MNHEY and SVGAGI. V shed 1 base and J shed 0 bases, with 9 bases lying between them. DNA of the CDR3: TGTGCCAGCAGTTACTTTCACAGTGCGAACACCGGGGAGCTGTTTTTT. Protein sequence: CASSYFHSANTGELFF.

In DNA, the CDR3 is TGTGCCAGTAGTACCCTTTCGACAGGCGCTGGAAACACCATATATTTT. This encodes CASSTLSTGAGNTIYF. The V gene is TRBV19, the J gene TRBJ1-3; perhaps TRBD1 as D (6 bases). Between the trimmed V and J ends, which lost 4 bases and 2 bases, there was a span of 15 bases. This CDR3 comprises 16 residues. The germline CDR1 and CDR2 sequences are LNHDA and SQIVND (reference sequence).

The rearrangement joins TRBV9 to TRBJ2-1; 10 bases line up with TRBD2. CDR1 and CDR2 from the germline V gene are SGDLS and YYNGEE. CDR3 length equals 15 residues. V lost 3 bases, J lost 5 bases, and 5 bases stayed unmatched. The DNA for the CDR3 is TGTGCCAGCAGCGAGCGGGGGGGCCTTGACAATGAGCAGTTCTTC. It encodes CASSERGGLDNEQFF.